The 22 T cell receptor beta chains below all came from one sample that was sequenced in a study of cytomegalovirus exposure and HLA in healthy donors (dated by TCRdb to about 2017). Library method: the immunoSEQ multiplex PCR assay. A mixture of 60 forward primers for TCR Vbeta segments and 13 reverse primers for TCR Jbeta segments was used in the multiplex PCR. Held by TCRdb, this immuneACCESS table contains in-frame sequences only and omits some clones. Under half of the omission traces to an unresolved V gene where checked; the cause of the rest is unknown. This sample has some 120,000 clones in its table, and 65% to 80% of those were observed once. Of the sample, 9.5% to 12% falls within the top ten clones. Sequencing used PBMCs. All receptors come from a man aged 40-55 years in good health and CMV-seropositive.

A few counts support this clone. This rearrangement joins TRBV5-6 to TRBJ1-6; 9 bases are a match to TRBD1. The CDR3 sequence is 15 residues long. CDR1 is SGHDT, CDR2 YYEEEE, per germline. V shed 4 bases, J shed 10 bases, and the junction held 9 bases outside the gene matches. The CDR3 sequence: CASSVGTGRWSPLHF. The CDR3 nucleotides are TGTGCCAGCAGCGTCGGGACAGGGAGGTGGTCACCCCTCCACTTT.

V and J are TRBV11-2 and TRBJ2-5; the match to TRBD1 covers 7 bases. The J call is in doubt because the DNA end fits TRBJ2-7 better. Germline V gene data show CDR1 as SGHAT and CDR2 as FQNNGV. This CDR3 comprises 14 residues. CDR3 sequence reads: CASSPDRTSYEQYF. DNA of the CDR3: TGTGCCAGCAGTCCGGACAGGACTTCCTACGAGCAGTACTTC.

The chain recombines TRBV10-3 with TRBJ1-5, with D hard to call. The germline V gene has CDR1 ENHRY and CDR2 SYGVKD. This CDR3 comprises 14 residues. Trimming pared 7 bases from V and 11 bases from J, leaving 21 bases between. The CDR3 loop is CAIIAPEGMVAQHF. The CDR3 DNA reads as TGTGCCATCATAGCTCCGGAGGGTATGGTTGCCCAGCATTTT.

The CDR3 nucleotides read TGTGCCAGCAGCAAAACCTGGCGGGTTACGAACACTGAAGCTTTCTTT. This gives the protein CASSKTWRVTNTEAFF. The chain uses TRBV7-2 and TRBJ1-1; D gene ambiguous. Trimming pared 5 bases from V and 1 base from J, leaving 17 bases between. Germline-derived CDR1 and CDR2 are SGHTA and FQGNSA. The CDR3 has 16 amino acids.

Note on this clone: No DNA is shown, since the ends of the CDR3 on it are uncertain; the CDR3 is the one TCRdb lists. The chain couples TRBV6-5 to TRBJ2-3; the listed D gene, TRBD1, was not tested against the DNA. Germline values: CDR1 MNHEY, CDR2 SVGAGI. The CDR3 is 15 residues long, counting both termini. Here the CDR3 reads CASSSSDRATDTQYF.

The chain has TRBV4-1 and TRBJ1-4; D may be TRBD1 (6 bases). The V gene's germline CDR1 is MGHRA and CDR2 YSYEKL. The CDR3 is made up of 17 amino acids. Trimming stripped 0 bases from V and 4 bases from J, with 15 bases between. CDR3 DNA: TGCGCCAGCAGCCAAGATGGGGGGGGGCAGCTTAATGAAAAACTGTTTTTT. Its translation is CASSQDGGGQLNEKLFF.

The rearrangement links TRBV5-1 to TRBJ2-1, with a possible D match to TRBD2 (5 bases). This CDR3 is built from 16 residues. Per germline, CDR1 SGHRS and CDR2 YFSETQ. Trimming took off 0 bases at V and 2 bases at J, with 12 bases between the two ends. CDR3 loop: CASSLATRATYNEQFF. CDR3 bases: TGCGCCAGCAGCTTGGCCACGAGGGCGACCTACAATGAGCAGTTCTTC.

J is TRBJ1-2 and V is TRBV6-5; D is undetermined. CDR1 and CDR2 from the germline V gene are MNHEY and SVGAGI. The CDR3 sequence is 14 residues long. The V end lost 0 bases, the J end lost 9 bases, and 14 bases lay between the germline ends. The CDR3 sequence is CASSYSFGRHSYTF. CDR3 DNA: TGTGCCAGCAGTTACTCCTTTGGCCGCCACAGCTACACCTTC.

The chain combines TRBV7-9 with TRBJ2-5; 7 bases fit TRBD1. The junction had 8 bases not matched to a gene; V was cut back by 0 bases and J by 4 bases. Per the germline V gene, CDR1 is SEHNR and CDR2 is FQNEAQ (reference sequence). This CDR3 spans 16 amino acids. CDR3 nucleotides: TGTGCCAGCAGCTTAGCTCGGTCAGGGGGTCTAGAGACCCAGTACTTC. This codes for CASSLARSGGLETQYF.

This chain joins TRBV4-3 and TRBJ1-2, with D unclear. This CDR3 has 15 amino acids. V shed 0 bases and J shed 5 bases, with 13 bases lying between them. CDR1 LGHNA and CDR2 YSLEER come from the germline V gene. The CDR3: CASSQEEGRHYGYTF. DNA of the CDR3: TGCGCCAGCAGCCAAGAAGAGGGCAGACATTATGGCTACACCTTC.

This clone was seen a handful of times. The CDR3 sequence is CASNHGTGVRQAFF. The CDR3 DNA follows: TGTGCCAGCAACCATGGGACAGGGGTACGACAAGCTTTCTTT. The V and J genes are TRBV5-6 and TRBJ1-1; 10 bases agree with TRBD1. The V gene end was trimmed by 6 bases and the J gene end by 9 bases; junction bases not matched to a gene: 11. The CDR3 runs to 14 residues. CDR1 SGHDT and CDR2 YYEEEE come from the germline V gene.

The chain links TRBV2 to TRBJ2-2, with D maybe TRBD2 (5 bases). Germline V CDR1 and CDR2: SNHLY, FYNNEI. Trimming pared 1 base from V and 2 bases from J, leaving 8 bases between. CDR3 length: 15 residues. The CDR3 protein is CASSEVAGNTGELFF. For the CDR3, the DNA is TGTGCCAGCAGTGAAGTTGCGGGTAACACCGGGGAGCTGTTTTTT.

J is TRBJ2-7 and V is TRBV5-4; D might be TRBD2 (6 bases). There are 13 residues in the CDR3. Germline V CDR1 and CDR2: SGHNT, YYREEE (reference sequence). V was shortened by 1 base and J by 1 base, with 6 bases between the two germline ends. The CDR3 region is CASSLRGSYEQYF. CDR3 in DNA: TGTGCCAGCAGCTTGCGGGGGTCCTACGAGCAGTACTTC.

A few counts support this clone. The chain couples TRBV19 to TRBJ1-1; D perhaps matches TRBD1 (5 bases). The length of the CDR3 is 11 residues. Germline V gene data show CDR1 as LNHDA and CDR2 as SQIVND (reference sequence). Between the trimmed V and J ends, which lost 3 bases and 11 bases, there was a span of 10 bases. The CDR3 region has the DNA TGTGCCAGTAGTATCCAGGGTGGGGCTTTCTTT. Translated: CASSIQGGAFF.

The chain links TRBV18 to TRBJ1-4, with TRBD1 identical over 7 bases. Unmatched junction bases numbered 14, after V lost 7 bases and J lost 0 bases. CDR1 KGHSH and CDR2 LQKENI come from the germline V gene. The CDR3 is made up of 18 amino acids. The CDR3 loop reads CASFRAGTDSATNEKLFF. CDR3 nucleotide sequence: TGTGCCAGCTTCCGGGCCGGGACAGACTCAGCAACTAATGAAAAACTGTTTTTT.

The DNA for the CDR3 is TGTGCCATCAGGACTAGCGGCCCCGGGGAGCTGTTTTTT. The encoded protein is CAIRTSGPGELFF. The chain couples TRBV10-3 to TRBJ2-2; 9 bases map to TRBD2. The ends lost 6 bases at V and 6 bases at J; junction bases unmatched: 2. The CDR3 is 13 residues long. Germline V gives CDR1 ENHRY, CDR2 SYGVKD.

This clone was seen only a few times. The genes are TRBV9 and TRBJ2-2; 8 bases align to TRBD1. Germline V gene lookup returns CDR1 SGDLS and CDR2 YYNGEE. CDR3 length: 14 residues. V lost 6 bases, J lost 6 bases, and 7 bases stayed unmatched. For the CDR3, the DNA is TGTGCCAGCACGGACAGGGTCAAGTCCGGGGAGCTGTTTTTT. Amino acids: CASTDRVKSGELFF.

CDR3 protein: CASSLGQGDNYGYTF. The CDR3 DNA sequence: TGCGCCAGCAGCCTGGGACAGGGGGATAACTATGGCTACACCTTC. The gene calls are TRBV4-3 and TRBJ1-2, with 11 bases identical to TRBD1. The CDR3 consists of 15 residues. V lost 4 bases, J lost 1 base, and 2 bases stayed unmatched. CDR1 and CDR2 from the germline V gene are LGHNA and YSLEER.

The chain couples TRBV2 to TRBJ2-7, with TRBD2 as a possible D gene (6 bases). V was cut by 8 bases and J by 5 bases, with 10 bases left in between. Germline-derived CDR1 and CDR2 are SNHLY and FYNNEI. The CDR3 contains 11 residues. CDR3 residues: CASRGSDEQYF. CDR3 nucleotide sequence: TGTGCCAGCCGGGGGTCTGACGAGCAGTACTTC. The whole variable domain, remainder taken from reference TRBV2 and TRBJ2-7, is EPEVTQTPSHQVTQMGQEVILRCVPISNHLYFYWYRQILGQKVEFLVSFYNNEISEKSEIFDDQFSVERPDGSNFTLKIRSTKLEDSAMYFCASRGSDEQYFGPGTRLTVT.

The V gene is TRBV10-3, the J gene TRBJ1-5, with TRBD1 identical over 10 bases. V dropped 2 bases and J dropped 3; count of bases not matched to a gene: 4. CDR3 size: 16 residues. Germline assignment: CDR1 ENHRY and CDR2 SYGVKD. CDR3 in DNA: TGTGCCATCAGTGAGGGGGACAGGGGAAACAATCAGCCCCAGCATTTT. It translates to CAISEGDRGNNQPQHF.

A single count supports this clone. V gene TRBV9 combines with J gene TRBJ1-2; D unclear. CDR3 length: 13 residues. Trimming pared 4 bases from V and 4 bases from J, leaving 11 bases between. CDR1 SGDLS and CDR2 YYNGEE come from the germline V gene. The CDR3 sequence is CASSSGGTYGYTF. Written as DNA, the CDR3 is TGTGCCAGCAGCTCCGGCGGAACCTATGGCTACACCTTC.

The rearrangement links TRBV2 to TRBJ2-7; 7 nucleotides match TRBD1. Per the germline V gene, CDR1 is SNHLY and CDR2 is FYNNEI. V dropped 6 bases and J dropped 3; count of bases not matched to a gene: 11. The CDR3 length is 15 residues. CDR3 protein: CASSRPRGQLYEQYF. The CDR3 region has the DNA TGTGCCAGCAGCCGCCCCCGGGGACAGCTCTACGAGCAGTACTTC.